This T cell receptor (beta chain) originates from a study of shared clonotypes between healthy human individuals. At deep level, the assay was performed. Generated by immunoSEQ multiplex PCR, the TCRdb table keeps only in-frame clones and is missing some. The sample lists roughly 700,000 clones, roughly 88% occurring once. The germline V gene encodes CDR1 WNHNN and CDR2 SYGVQD (reference sequence). This CDR3 contains 14 residues. V lost 1 base and J 1 base, leaving 6 bases between the germline ends. Findings and caveats of the study: Naive CD4 clonotypes overlapped across a handful of donors at roughly 5.1%.

This clone was observed a single time. Its antigen remains unknown. V is TRBV10-1 and J is TRBJ2-3; D ambiguous. Material: memory CD8+ T cells from PBMCs. The subset here: CD45RO+ cells pooled with CCR7-negative TemRA cells. This receptor was identified in a man younger than 35 in good health. Some clones in this sample may be carry-over from other donors' samples. CDR3 loop: CASSEFLGTDTQYF. Here the CDR3 DNA reads TGCGCCAGCAGTGAGTTTTTGGGCACAGATACGCAGTATTTT.